This T cell receptor beta chain was obtained from a study of metastatic and nonmetastatic thyroid tumors. In the study overall: Comparative analysis of repertoires was undertaken across blood and tumor or nodule tissue obtained from malignant and benign thyroid patients.

Original data processing: For papillary thyroid cancer, a distant-metastasis classifier was constructed from CDR3 differences observed across clinicopathological groups. TCRdb re-clonotyped the PCR reads through MiXCR. The V and J calls, along with clone size, are taken from TCRdb and not from the paper's own processing. The table includes about 43,000 clones, 3% to 3.5% detected once. General observations from the study: Significantly greater TCR beta diversity was reportedly found in malignant thyroid tumors than in benign nodules (in blood and tumor).

There were no patients who had received any treatment before thyroid surgery. Germline V gene lookup returns CDR1 GTSNPN and CDR2 SVGIG (reference sequence). With 0 bases removed from V and 4 bases from J, the gap between germline ends came to 12 bases. The CDR3 extends over 14 amino acids. This clone was picked up many times. No antigen is known for it. Sequenced: blood. This clonotype originated in a female donor with papillary thyroid cancer or a benign thyroid nodule (not recorded which). Some clones in this sample may be carry-over from other donors' samples. V gene TRBV30 combines with J gene TRBJ1-1; possibly TRBD1 for D (5 bases). The CDR3: CAWSVGGVSTEAFF. In nucleotides, the CDR3 is TGTGCCTGGAGTGTAGGAGGGGTAAGCACTGAAGCTTTCTTT.